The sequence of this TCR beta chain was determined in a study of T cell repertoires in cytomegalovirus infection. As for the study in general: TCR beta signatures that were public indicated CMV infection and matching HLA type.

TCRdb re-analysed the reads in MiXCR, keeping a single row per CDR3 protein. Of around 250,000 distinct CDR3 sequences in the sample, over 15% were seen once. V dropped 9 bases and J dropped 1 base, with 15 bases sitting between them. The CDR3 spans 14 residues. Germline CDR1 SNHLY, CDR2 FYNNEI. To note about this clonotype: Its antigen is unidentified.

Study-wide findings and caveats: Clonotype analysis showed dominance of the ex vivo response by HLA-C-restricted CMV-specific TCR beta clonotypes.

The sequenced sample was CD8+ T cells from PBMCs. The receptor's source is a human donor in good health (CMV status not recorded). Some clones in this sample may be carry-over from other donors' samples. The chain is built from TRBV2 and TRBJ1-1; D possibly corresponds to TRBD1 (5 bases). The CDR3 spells CARDNSRGNTEAFF. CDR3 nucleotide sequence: TGTGCCAGGGACAACTCCCGCGGGAACACTGAAGCTTTCTTT.